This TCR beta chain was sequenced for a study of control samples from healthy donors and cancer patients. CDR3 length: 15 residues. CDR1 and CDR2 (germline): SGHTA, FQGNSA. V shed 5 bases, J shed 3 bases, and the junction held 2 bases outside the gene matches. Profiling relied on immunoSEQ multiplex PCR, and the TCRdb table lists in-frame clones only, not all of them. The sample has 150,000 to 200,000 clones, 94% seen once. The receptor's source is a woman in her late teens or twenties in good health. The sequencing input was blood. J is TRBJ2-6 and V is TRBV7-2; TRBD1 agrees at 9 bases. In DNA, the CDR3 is TGTGCCAGCAGCGGACAGGGGTATGGGGCCAACGTCCTGACTTTC. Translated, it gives CASSGQGYGANVLTF.